The 12 T cell receptor beta chains given below trace back to one sample, sequenced in a study of CXCR3-negative and CXCR3-positive naive CD8 T cells. UMI-labeled 5' RACE TRB cDNA libraries were prepared from the cells. From the 5' RACE reads, TCRdb lists one entry per CDR3 protein and no DNA. With tens of thousands of distinct CDR3 sequences in the sample, the ten largest clones hold roughly 10%. The specimen sequenced was memory CD8+ T cells from blood. Receptors originate from a human donor in good health. Some clones in this sample may be carry-over from other donors' samples.

The genes are TRBV6-5 and TRBJ2-6. Germline CDR1 is MNHEY and CDR2 is SVGAGI. CDR3 length: 14 amino acids. The CDR3 loop reads CASSSIPGANVLTF.

The V call is TRBV27, the J call TRBJ2-7; checking the TCRdb D call of TRBD1 is not possible without DNA. CDR1 MNHEY and CDR2 SMNVEV come from the germline V gene (reference sequence). There are 15 residues in the CDR3. Here the CDR3 reads CASSPYGRGEYEQYF.

The genes are TRBV7-8 and TRBJ1-2. CDR1 is SGHVS and CDR2 is FQNEAQ in the germline V gene. The CDR3 is made up of 14 amino acids. The CDR3 is CASSLWTAAYGYTF.

The chain's CDR3 is CSAWDRYMNTEAFF. The rearrangement links TRBV20-1 to TRBJ1-1. The CDR3 spans 14 residues. CDR1 is DFQATT, CDR2 SNEGSKA, per germline (reference sequence).

The gene calls are TRBV7-9 and TRBJ2-3; TCRdb outputs TRBD1, but without DNA this stays unchecked. There are 14 residues in the CDR3. CDR1 is SEHNR and CDR2 is FQNEAQ in the germline V gene (reference sequence). This CDR3 is CASSSRTGTDTQYF. Full variable domain (missing parts from reference TRBV7-9 and TRBJ2-3): DTGVSQNPRHKITKRGQNVTFRCDPISEHNRLYWYRQTLGQGPEFLTYFQNEAQLEKSRLLSDRFSAERPKGSFSTLEIQRTEQGDSAMYLCASSSRTGTDTQYFGPGTRLTVL.

J is TRBJ2-7 and V is TRBV29-1; TCRdb picks TRBD2, but there is no DNA to check that call. This CDR3 has 15 amino acids. CDR1 is SQVTM and CDR2 is ANQGSEA in the germline V gene. CDR3 sequence reads: CSVEVSGVGSYEQYF.

This chain joins TRBV29-1 and TRBJ2-7; TCRdb indicates TRBD2, and absent DNA this call remains unverified. This CDR3 is 14 amino acids long. The germline V gene encodes CDR1 SQVTM and CDR2 ANQGSEA. CDR3 residues: CSVETSGSSYEQYF.

The chain uses TRBV7-9 and TRBJ2-7; the D call of TRBD1 rests on TCRdb alone, since no DNA is present to check it. The germline V gene has CDR1 SEHNR and CDR2 FQNEAQ (reference sequence). CDR3 length: 13 residues. This CDR3 is CASSITGYYEQYF.

The CDR3: CASSFAETQYF. The V and J genes are TRBV5-1 and TRBJ2-5. The germline CDR1 and CDR2 sequences are SGHRS and YFSETQ. The CDR3 runs 11 residues.

J is TRBJ2-7 and V is TRBV4-2; the D gene TCRdb calls, TRBD2, cannot be checked with no DNA. CDR1 is LGHNA and CDR2 is YNFKEQ in the germline V gene. This CDR3 contains 16 residues. CDR3 sequence: CASSPHFRDYAYEQYF.

The chain joins TRBV29-1 to TRBJ2-5; TCRdb picks TRBD2, but there is no DNA to check that call. Germline V CDR1 and CDR2: SQVTM, ANQGSEA. This CDR3 region has 11 residues. The CDR3 loop is CSAEEGETQYF.

The chain joins TRBV6-5 to TRBJ2-3. The germline gives CDR1 MNHEY, CDR2 SVGAGI. The CDR3 runs 14 residues. The CDR3 region is CASSYLTVTDTQYF.